Below, one T cell receptor (beta chain) is given with its context. The target of this receptor is not known. No quality values exist for individual bases; no much larger clone is one base distant. This specimen comes from a study of T cell responses to AZD1222 COVID-19 vaccine (dated by TCRdb to the early 2020s). Background for the entire study: AZD1222 recipients whose second dose came at about 4 weeks and those whose second dose came at about 12 weeks were combined into one group, since spike-specific TCR depth and breadth did not differ between the two schedules. Trial participants were enrolled by age into subgroups of 18-55, 56-69 and 70-plus years, and roughly 150, 30 and 60 TCR-sequenced participants, respectively, were included in these subgroups. TCR sequencing was performed for 230 to 250 trial participants, of whom about 210 were given two doses of AZD1222 and approximately 25 were given two doses of MenACWY control vaccine. What the work shows at the level of the full study, not this receptor alone: Because no day 14 peak-response samples were available, repertoires were characterized only after the peak T cell response. After two AZD1222 doses, spike-specific TCR breadth and depth were significantly higher than at day 0 and than in MenACWY recipients. Only a handful of AZD1222 recipients were SARS-CoV-2 seropositive at baseline, limiting conclusions about previously exposed vaccinees. In the small 56-69-year group, the increase in depth fell short of significance, most likely because of low power. Most participants were white British and females outnumbered males, and the authors suggested that clonal diversity may have been underestimated. Reportedly, almost half of the unique spike-specific TCRs recognized epitopes lying outside the regions that are mutated in the B.1.351 and B.1.1.7 variants. CD4 TCRs associated with the vaccine covered the entire spike protein, and the dominant responses were in regions 160-218 and 743-854.

Read against the paper, the sample's time point label means: baseline before first vaccination. Vaccinee samples were obtained from the UK trials COV001 and COV002, which included a single-blind randomized controlled phase 2/3 trial of AZD1222 (ChAdOx1 nCoV-19) in healthy adults. For TCRbeta chain sequencing, PBMC samples were collected from trial participants at day 0 and at day 28 after the second dose. The CDR3 regions of human TCRbeta chains were subjected to immunosequencing. From the authors' description of their analysis: Repertoire TCRs were checked for matches against a reference library of SARS-CoV-2-specific TCRs that had been generated using the MIRA antigen-specificity platform. Breadth was defined as the fraction of unique TCRs that were SARS-CoV-2-associated. Depth was defined as the fraction of total T cells that were SARS-CoV-2-associated. Using the MIRA data, every spike-specific TCR was mapped to the spike region that the TCR reacted to and assigned to either a CD4 or a CD8 class. Log10-transformed breadth and depth values were compared by one-way ANOVA with Sidak's multiple comparisons tests. TCRdb holds this immuneACCESS table with in-frame rearrangements only. Some clones are missing; in checked studies, unresolved V genes explain under half, and the rest has no known cause. V, J and clone size derive from that table, while D and trimming were established from the DNA sequence. The sample records under 130,000 clones, 91% of which are singletons. Roughly 42% of the sample lies in the top ten.

The CDR3 has 15 amino acids, counting the end cysteine and phenylalanine. The DNA shown is the 45-base CDR3, in frame from base 1. V sheds 1 base and J sheds 6 bases, leaving 14 bases between their ends. The germline V gene sets CDR1 to MDHEN and CDR2 to SYDVKM. Recombination joined TRBV28 with TRBJ2-3; the D call is tentative, TRBD1 or TRBD2, as each matches 5 bases. The clonotype originates from an adult in good health. Sequenced material: peripheral blood, taken on day 0 of AZD1222 vaccination. The CDR3 reads as follows: CASSLSGALRDTQYF. The nucleotide sequence reads as follows: TGTGCCAGCAGTTTATCCGGGGCCCTTCGGGATACGCAGTATTTT.